The next 29 T cell receptor beta chains were all read from a single sample in a study of T cell repertoires in aging, cancer and after chemotherapy. TRB rearrangements spanning V, D and J were amplified using mixed TRB-A/B primers. TCRdb called the multiplex PCR reads again in MiXCR, with one record for every CDR3 protein. The sample holds 2,000 to 2,500 distinct CDR3 sequences, 22% seen once. TCR beta rearrangements were amplified from peripheral blood genomic DNA. Sequenced: blood. The origin of the receptors is a human donor with a blood cancer.

This clonotype rates as medium-sized. This chain uses TRBV19 with TRBJ1-6; the D is unclear. CDR1 is LNHDA and CDR2 is SQIVND in the germline V gene (reference sequence). The ends were cut back, 5 bases at V and 0 bases at J, with 14 bases in the middle. The CDR3 runs to 17 residues. The CDR3 loop is CASSLPTRSSYNSPLHF. The CDR3 DNA reads as TGTGCCAGTAGTCTCCCGACACGGAGCTCCTATAATTCACCCCTCCACTTT.

This clonotype was seen a handful of times. This CDR3 reads CASSIGYEQYF. The CDR3 region has the DNA TGTGCCAGCAGTATCGGATACGAGCAGTACTTC. The chain employs TRBV7-9 and TRBJ2-7; the D is unclear. Deletions cut 6 bases from V and 4 bases from J, with 7 bases between. The germline V gene has CDR1 SEHNR and CDR2 FQNEAQ (reference sequence). The CDR3 spans 11 residues.

This clonotype was seen only a few times. V gene TRBV12-3 or TRBV12-4 combines with J gene TRBJ1-1; 7 bases align to TRBD1. The CDR3 runs to 14 residues. The ends lost 5 bases at V and 4 bases at J; junction bases unmatched: 7. CDR3 amino acids: CASSRRDSRTEAFF. DNA for the CDR3: TGTGCCAGCAGTAGGCGGGACAGTCGCACTGAAGCTTTCTTT.

This clonotype qualifies as medium-sized. The genes are TRBV29-1 and TRBJ1-1; D gene ambiguous. The CDR3 runs 12 residues. The V end was cut by 5 bases, the J end by 1 base, with 8 bases between. In germline, CDR1 is SQVTM, CDR2 ANQGSEA. The CDR3 DNA reads TGCAGCGTTAAGGACTGGAACACTGAAGCTTTCTTT. Translating it yields CSVKDWNTEAFF. The whole variable domain, remainder taken from reference TRBV29-1 and TRBJ1-1, is SAVISQKPSRDICQRGTSLTIQCQVDSQVTMMFWYRQQPGQSLTLIATANQGSEATYESGFVIDKFPISRPNLTFSTLTVSNMSPEDSSIYLCSVKDWNTEAFFGQGTRLTVV.

This clonotype is medium-sized (0.01 to 0.1%). The chain recombines TRBV19 with TRBJ1-5; possibly TRBD1 for D (5 bases). This CDR3 has 15 amino acids. V shed 1 base and J shed 2 bases, with 9 bases lying between them. Germline V gives CDR1 LNHDA, CDR2 SQIVND (reference sequence). CDR3 region: CASSIGGGGNQPQHF. Here the CDR3 DNA reads TGTGCCAGTAGTATAGGGGGGGGTGGCAATCAGCCCCAGCATTTT.

The chain joins TRBV6-4 to TRBJ2-7; D might be TRBD2 (6 bases). Germline CDR1 MRHNA, CDR2 SNTAGT. With 4 bases removed from V and 2 bases from J, the gap between germline ends came to 9 bases. The CDR3 spans 13 residues. The CDR3 DNA reads TGTGCCAGCAGTGGGGGGGAGGCCTACGAGCAGTACTTC. It yields the protein CASSGGEAYEQYF.

By sample share, this clonotype is medium-sized. This chain uses TRBV5-6 with TRBJ2-5; possible D gene TRBD1, 6 bases. This CDR3 has 14 residues. The ends were cut back, 1 base at V and 4 bases at J, with 11 bases in the middle. CDR1 and CDR2 from the germline V gene are SGHDT and YYEEEE. CDR3 sequence (DNA): TGTGCCAGCAGCTTGAGCTGGACAGTAGAGACCCAGTACTTC. Its protein is CASSLSWTVETQYF. Combining the CDR3 with reference TRBV5-6 and TRBJ2-5 gives the whole variable domain DAGVTQSPTHLIKTRGQQVTLRCSPKSGHDTVSWYQQALGQGPQFIFQYYEEEERQRGNFPDRFSGHQFPNYSSELNVNALLLGDSALYLCASSLSWTVETQYFGPGTRLLVL.

Concerning this clonotype itself: A much larger clone differs from this one at a single base, so this may be a read error. This chain uses TRBV18 with TRBJ1-2, with D maybe TRBD1 (5 bases). Germline V lookup: CDR1 KGHSH, CDR2 LQKENI. CDR3 length equals 15 residues. CDR3 nucleotides: TGTGCCAGCTCCCCACCGGGGGGGGGAAGCTATGACTACACCTTC. This gives the protein CASSPPGGGSYDYTF.

By proportion, this clonotype is medium-sized. V and J are TRBV27 and TRBJ1-1; D possibly corresponds to TRBD1 (5 bases). Deletions cut 2 bases from V and 1 base from J, with 8 bases between. This CDR3 comprises 14 residues. CDR1 and CDR2 (germline): MNHEY, SMNVEV (reference sequence). The CDR3 sequence is CASSLVGANTEAFF. The CDR3, as DNA: TGTGCCAGCAGTTTAGTAGGGGCGAACACTGAAGCTTTCTTT.

As DNA, the CDR3 is TGTGCCAGCAGCGTAGGGGGACTAGCGGGAGTAGGCAATGAGCAGTTCTTC. Translated, it gives CASSVGGLAGVGNEQFF. The chain joins TRBV5-4 to TRBJ2-1; 14 bases are a match to TRBD2. The ends lost 4 bases at V and 6 bases at J; junction bases unmatched: 9. The V gene's germline CDR1 is SGHNT and CDR2 YYREEE (reference sequence). The CDR3 extends over 17 amino acids.

V is TRBV11-2 and J is TRBJ2-1, with 8 bases fitting TRBD1. Trimming at V came to 5 bases and at J to 4 bases, leaving 7 bases not matched to a gene. Germline CDR1 is SGHAT and CDR2 is FQNNGV. This CDR3 has 15 residues. In DNA, the CDR3 is TGTGCCAGCAGCCCGGGGAACAGGGGGTACAATGAGCAGTTCTTC. Its translation: CASSPGNRGYNEQFF.

This clonotype is labeled medium-sized (0.01 to 0.1%). V gene TRBV27 combines with J gene TRBJ2-5, with D possibly TRBD2 on 6 matching bases. Trimming removed 3 bases at V and 3 bases at J, with 8 bases between. CDR3 length: 13 amino acids. Germline-derived CDR1 and CDR2 are MNHEY and SMNVEV (reference sequence). The CDR3 protein is CASSLGGKETQYF. CDR3 DNA sequence: TGTGCCAGCAGTTTGGGGGGAAAAGAGACCCAGTACTTC.

On this clonotype: Possible read error: a much larger clone is one base away. This chain uses TRBV6-1 with TRBJ1-5; tentatively, D is TRBD1 (6 bases). In germline, CDR1 is MNHNS, CDR2 SASEGT. This CDR3 has 14 residues. The CDR3 DNA reads TGTGCCGGCAGTAGGGGGTTGGGGAATCAGCCCCAGCATTTT. Translation gives CAGSRGLGNQPQHF.

In its sample, this clonotype was seen a few times. The CDR3, as DNA: TGTGCCAGCAGCTTAACGCCAAGGGACTCCTACAATGAGCAGTTCTTC. Residues: CASSLTPRDSYNEQFF. V usage is TRBV7-2 and J usage is TRBJ2-1; D unclear. Trimming left V 2 bases short and J 0 bases short, with 11 bases between. CDR1 is SGHTA, CDR2 FQGNSA, per germline. There are 16 residues in the CDR3.

Judged by abundance, this clonotype is medium-sized (0.01 to 0.1%). The J gene is TRBJ2-1, the V gene TRBV7-9; 9 bases align to TRBD2. Per germline, CDR1 SEHNR and CDR2 FQNEAQ (reference sequence). V shed 5 bases, J shed 6 bases, and the junction held 5 bases outside the gene matches. This CDR3 contains 14 residues. CDR3 in DNA: TGTGCCAGCAGCCGCGGGAGGGAGGGCAATGAGCAGTTCTTC. It encodes CASSRGREGNEQFF.

The sample holds a few counts of this clonotype. The CDR3 bases are TGCAGTGCTAGAGATATGCTGAGCGGGGACTACAATGAGCAGTTCTTC. Encoded protein: CSARDMLSGDYNEQFF. V and J are TRBV20-1 and TRBJ2-1, with 7 bases lining up with TRBD2. CDR1 and CDR2 from the germline V gene are DFQATT and SNEGSKA (reference sequence). The junction had 8 bases not matched to a gene; V was cut back by 0 bases and J by 3 bases. The CDR3 length is 16 residues.

Relative to its sample, this clonotype is medium-sized. The rearrangement uses TRBV6-2 or TRBV6-3 and TRBJ2-3; D possibly corresponds to TRBD2 (5 bases). Germline CDR1 and CDR2: MNHEY and SVGEGT. The CDR3 runs 13 residues. V dropped 7 bases and J dropped 2 bases, with 10 bases sitting between them. CDR3 amino acids: CASNEGVTDTQYF. The CDR3 nucleotides read TGTGCCAGCAATGAGGGAGTCACAGATACGCAGTATTTT.

Within the sample, this clonotype is medium-sized (0.01 to 0.1%). The chain has TRBV7-2 and TRBJ2-3; the D call may be TRBD1 or TRBD2 (5 bases each). Per the germline V gene, CDR1 is SGHTA and CDR2 is FQGNSA. The CDR3 runs 14 residues. V gave up 1 base and J gave up 2 bases, with 7 bases separating them. CDR3 residues: CASSLGGNTDTQYF. The CDR3 DNA follows: TGTGCCAGCAGCTTAGGGGGGAACACAGATACGCAGTATTTT.

This clonotype is medium-sized within its sample. This chain links TRBV27 with TRBJ2-7; 8 bases are a match to TRBD1. Trimming at V came to 0 bases and at J to 2 bases, leaving 0 bases not matched to a gene. CDR3 length: 14 amino acids. Germline V CDR1 and CDR2: MNHEY, SMNVEV (reference sequence). The DNA for the CDR3 is TGTGCCAGCAGTTTATCCAGGGGGCCCTACGAGCAGTACTTC. Translated, it gives CASSLSRGPYEQYF.

This clonotype is medium-sized by share. The genes are TRBV6-1 and TRBJ2-6; perhaps TRBD2 as D (6 bases). V was trimmed by 2 bases and J by 2 bases, leaving 10 bases between them. The CDR3 spans 16 residues. Germline CDR1 and CDR2: MNHNS and SASEGT. The CDR3 bases are TGTGCCAGCAGTGAACAGGGAGGCCCTGGGGCCAACGTCCTGACTTTC. Translated: CASSEQGGPGANVLTF.

This clonotype counts as medium-sized. The rearrangement links TRBV20-1 to TRBJ1-2; D might be TRBD1 (6 bases). The CDR3 has 14 amino acids. V was shortened by 5 bases and J by 7 bases, with 20 bases between the two germline ends. Germline-derived CDR1 and CDR2 are DFQATT and SNEGSKA (reference sequence). This CDR3 is CSAPFEQGTGGYTF. CDR3 bases: TGCAGTGCTCCGTTTGAACAGGGCACGGGTGGCTACACCTTC.

This clonotype was seen only a few times. This chain uses TRBV20-1 with TRBJ1-2; the match to TRBD1 covers 11 bases. Germline V gene sequence: CDR1 DFQATT, CDR2 SNEGSKA (reference sequence). The ends lost 6 bases at V and 4 bases at J; junction bases unmatched: 10. CDR3 length: 15 residues. The DNA of the CDR3 is TGCAGTGCCATGAGTTCCGGGACAGGGGGCTATGGCTACACCTTC. Its protein product is CSAMSSGTGGYGYTF.

To note about this clonotype: A much bigger clone sits one base away, suggesting this may be a read error. V usage is TRBV6-5 and J usage is TRBJ1-1, with a weak D call TRBD1 (5 bases). V was trimmed by 1 base and J by 3 bases, leaving 12 bases between them. Germline CDR1 is MNHEY and CDR2 is SVGAGI. This CDR3 contains 15 residues. CDR3 sequence (DNA): TGTGCCAGCAGTTACTTTGCCCAGGGTGACACTGAAGCTTTCTTT. Encoded protein: CASSYFAQGDTEAFF.

This clonotype is classed as medium-sized (0.01 to 0.1%). The V and J genes are TRBV12-3 or TRBV12-4 and TRBJ2-5, with 13 positions matching TRBD2. The CDR3 has 17 residues. The V gene end was trimmed by 8 bases and the J gene end by 7 bases; junction bases not matched to a gene: 16. Here the CDR3 reads CASGEVGLAGDSGTQYF. The CDR3 region has the DNA TGTGCCAGCGGGGAGGTCGGACTAGCGGGAGATAGTGGGACCCAGTACTTC.

Sample share makes this clonotype large. The chain combines TRBV11-3 with TRBJ2-1, with D perhaps being TRBD1 or TRBD2 (5 bases each). Trimming took 1 base from V and 0 from J, leaving 7 bases between them. Germline values: CDR1 SGHNT, CDR2 YENEEA. This CDR3 contains 15 residues. In nucleotides, the CDR3 is TGTGCCAGCAGCTTAGGGGACGGCTCCTACAATGAGCAGTTCTTC. It specifies CASSLGDGSYNEQFF. The variable domain in full, completed from reference TRBV11-3 and TRBJ2-1, reads EAGVVQSPRYKIIEKKQPVAFWCNPISGHNTLYWYLQNLGQGPELLIRYENEEAVDDSQLPKDRFSAERLKGVDSTLKIQPAELGDSAVYLCASSLGDGSYNEQFFGPGTRLTVL.

Relative to its sample, this clonotype is medium-sized (0.01 to 0.1%). The chain joins TRBV5-1 to TRBJ2-2, with TRBD1 identical over 7 bases. The trim removed 7 bases at V and 0 bases at J, leaving 6 bases unmatched. The germline CDR1 and CDR2 sequences are SGHRS and YFSETQ. This CDR3 is 15 amino acids long. CDR3 protein: CASSEQGANTGELFF. In nucleotides, the CDR3 is TGCGCCAGCTCAGAGCAGGGGGCGAACACCGGGGAGCTGTTTTTT.

By sample share, this clonotype is medium-sized. CDR3 in amino acids: CSARRGGGARPTDTQYF. CDR3 sequence (DNA): TGCAGTGCGAGGCGTGGCGGGGGGGCCCGTCCCACAGATACGCAGTATTTT. This chain uses TRBV20-1 with TRBJ2-3; 9 nucleotides match TRBD2. V lost 6 bases and J lost 2; bases outside the gene matches: 15. CDR1 and CDR2 from the germline V gene are DFQATT and SNEGSKA (reference sequence). This CDR3 is 17 amino acids long.

This clonotype was counted only a few times. The V call is TRBV10-2, the J call TRBJ2-2; no reliable D call. Germline assignment: CDR1 WSHSY and CDR2 SAAADI. This CDR3 region has 15 residues. V was trimmed by 2 bases and J by 6 bases, leaving 13 bases between them. Here the CDR3 reads CASSEIGNRAGELFF. CDR3 DNA sequence: TGCGCCAGCAGTGAGATTGGGAATCGGGCCGGGGAGCTGTTTTTT.

Relative to its sample, this clonotype is medium-sized. For the CDR3, the DNA is TGCGCCAGCAGGCAACTGGAGGGGCGATCCACCGGGGAGCTGTTTTTT. This sequence encodes CASRQLEGRSTGELFF. This chain connects TRBV5-1 to TRBJ2-2; possibly TRBD2 for D (6 bases). CDR3 size: 16 residues. The germline V gene has CDR1 SGHRS and CDR2 YFSETQ. V was trimmed by 5 bases and J by 4 bases, leaving 18 bases between them.